These T cell receptor beta chains were read from a single sample in a study of cytotoxic CD8 clonotypes in ibrutinib-treated CLL. Some clones are missing from TCRdb's copy, which holds only in-frame ones; the method was immunoSEQ multiplex PCR. Seen here are hundreds of thousands of clones, about 64% observed once, and the top ten hold just under 6.5%. Source: PBMCs, taken after 36 months of ibrutinib treatment. The receptor set was obtained from a human donor with chronic lymphocytic leukemia. CDR3s include the opening cysteine and the closing phenylalanine or tryptophan. The order of the fields is D gene, J gene, clone size, V gene, CDR3 DNA, CDR3 protein. The D gene is left open where the match is weak. The size of a clone is reported for some rows only, either as once, few or many, or as a class for expanded clones.

d_gene: .
j_gene: TRBJ2-7
abundance: few
v_gene: TRBV28
CDR3nt: TGTGCCAGGGTCCACGAGCAGTACTTC
CDR3aa: CARVHEQYF

d_gene: TRBD1
j_gene: TRBJ2-6
abundance: few
v_gene: TRBV15
CDR3nt: TGTGCCACCAGCAGGGACAGGGCTGGGGCCAACGTCCTGACTTTC
CDR3aa: CATSRDRAGANVLTF

d_gene: .
j_gene: TRBJ1-2
abundance: .
v_gene: TRBV27
CDR3nt: TGTGCCAGCAGTAGAGGCGACCGATATGGCTACACCTTC
CDR3aa: CASSRGDRYGYTF

d_gene: .
j_gene: TRBJ1-3
abundance: .
v_gene: TRBV6-5
CDR3nt: TGTGCCAGCAGTTACTCGGCGGCTTCGGGTGGAAACACCATATATTTT
CDR3aa: CASSYSAASGGNTIYF

d_gene: .
j_gene: TRBJ2-3
abundance: .
v_gene: TRBV7-6
CDR3nt: TGTGCCAGCAGCTTAGCCCTCGGATCGGCTAGCAGTAGCACAGATACGCAGTATTTT
CDR3aa: CASSLALGSASSSTDTQYF

d_gene: .
j_gene: TRBJ1-3
abundance: .
v_gene: TRBV9
CDR3nt: TGTGCCAGCAGCCCAAGGTTAGGGGGGCTTGGAAACACCATATATTTT
CDR3aa: CASSPRLGGLGNTIYF

d_gene: TRBD2
j_gene: TRBJ2-1
abundance: .
v_gene: TRBV5-1
CDR3nt: TGCGCCAGCAGCTTGCAAGCGGGAGTTCCAACCAATGAGCAGTTCTTC
CDR3aa: CASSLQAGVPTNEQFF

d_gene: TRBD1
j_gene: TRBJ2-5
abundance: few
v_gene: TRBV6-5
CDR3nt: TGTGCCAGCAGTTACTCGCCCGACAGGGGAGAGACCCAGTACTTC
CDR3aa: CASSYSPDRGETQYF

d_gene: .
j_gene: TRBJ2-7
abundance: .
v_gene: TRBV29-1
CDR3nt: TGCAGCGTTGAATTCGGATCCTACGAGCAGTACTTC
CDR3aa: CSVEFGSYEQYF

d_gene: .
j_gene: TRBJ1-3
abundance: .
v_gene: TRBV7-9
CDR3nt: TGTGCCAGCAGCCGTACAGACTCTGGAAACACCATATATTTT
CDR3aa: CASSRTDSGNTIYF

d_gene: .
j_gene: TRBJ2-7
abundance: .
v_gene: TRBV19
CDR3nt: TGTGCCAGTAGTATCGCCGGGGGCAGCGACGAGCAGTACTTC
CDR3aa: CASSIAGGSDEQYF

d_gene: .
j_gene: TRBJ2-3
abundance: .
v_gene: TRBV5-1
CDR3nt: TGCGCCAGCAGCTTGGTGTTAGCCACAGATACGCAGTATTTT
CDR3aa: CASSLVLATDTQYF

d_gene: TRBD1
j_gene: TRBJ2-7
abundance: .
v_gene: TRBV4-2
CDR3nt: TGTGCCAGCAGCCAAACCGGGACAGGGGCCTACGAGCAGTACTTC
CDR3aa: CASSQTGTGAYEQYF

d_gene: TRBD2
j_gene: TRBJ2-1
abundance: .
v_gene: TRBV5-6
CDR3nt: TGTGCCAGCAGTCCCGGGACTAGCAGACACGGTGAGCAGTTCTTC
CDR3aa: CASSPGTSRHGEQFF

d_gene: TRBD2
j_gene: TRBJ2-1
abundance: .
v_gene: TRBV4-2
CDR3nt: TGTGCCAGCAGCCAAGGGGGAGGGAGCTCCTACAATGAGCAGTTCTTC
CDR3aa: CASSQGGGSSYNEQFF

d_gene: TRBD2
j_gene: TRBJ2-1
abundance: .
v_gene: TRBV13
CDR3nt: TGTGCCAGCAGCTCCTACCCACTAGCGGGGCCCAATGAGCAGTTCTTC
CDR3aa: CASSSYPLAGPNEQFF

d_gene: .
j_gene: TRBJ2-7
abundance: .
v_gene: TRBV20-1
CDR3nt: TGCAGTGCTAGCAGGGCCTACGAGCAGTACTTC
CDR3aa: CSASRAYEQYF

d_gene: .
j_gene: TRBJ1-5
abundance: .
v_gene: TRBV2
CDR3nt: TGTGCCAGCAGTCGGTCGGGTGTGGTGGCCCAGCATTTT
CDR3aa: CASSRSGVVAQHF

d_gene: TRBD2
j_gene: TRBJ2-5
abundance: once
v_gene: TRBV6-5
CDR3nt: TGTGCCAGCAGTTTCAGGGTAGCGGGCCAAGAGACCCAGTACTTC
CDR3aa: CASSFRVAGQETQYF

d_gene: .
j_gene: TRBJ2-5
abundance: .
v_gene: TRBV5-4
CDR3nt: TGTGCCAGCAGCTTGGAGTTAGGAGGGGAGACCCAGTACTTC
CDR3aa: CASSLELGGETQYF

d_gene: .
j_gene: TRBJ1-4
abundance: .
v_gene: TRBV6-5
CDR3nt: TGTGCCAGCAGTTACAGACCAACTAATGAAAAACTGTTTTTT
CDR3aa: CASSYRPTNEKLFF

d_gene: .
j_gene: TRBJ2-4
abundance: .
v_gene: TRBV29-1
CDR3nt: TGCAGCGTTGATGGGGCGGGGTTCCCGTACTTC
CDR3aa: CSVDGAGFPYF

d_gene: .
j_gene: TRBJ2-1
abundance: .
v_gene: TRBV28
CDR3nt: TGTGCCAGCAGTTTACAGAAAACAAATGAGCAGTTCTTC
CDR3aa: CASSLQKTNEQFF

d_gene: .
j_gene: TRBJ1-2
abundance: .
v_gene: TRBV28
CDR3nt: TGTGCCAGCAGTTTAAGGGGGGCGCATATCTATGGCTACACCTTC
CDR3aa: CASSLRGAHIYGYTF

d_gene: .
j_gene: TRBJ2-3
abundance: .
v_gene: TRBV13
CDR3nt: TGTGCCAGCAGCTACGCGGCGGATACGCAGTATTTT
CDR3aa: CASSYAADTQYF

d_gene: TRBD1
j_gene: TRBJ1-1
abundance: .
v_gene: TRBV13
CDR3nt: TGTGCCAGCAGCTTAGGGGGACAGGGATACACTGAAGCTTTCTTT
CDR3aa: CASSLGGQGYTEAFF

d_gene: TRBD2
j_gene: TRBJ2-7
abundance: .
v_gene: TRBV28
CDR3nt: TGTGCCAGCAGTTCGGGACTAGCGGGAACGGCGCAGTACTTC
CDR3aa: CASSSGLAGTAQYF

d_gene: TRBD2
j_gene: TRBJ2-7
abundance: .
v_gene: TRBV9
CDR3nt: TGTGCCAGCAGCCGTAGCGGGGGTCACTACGAGCAGTACTTC
CDR3aa: CASSRSGGHYEQYF

d_gene: .
j_gene: TRBJ2-6
abundance: .
v_gene: TRBV6-7
CDR3nt: TGTGCCAGCAGGACGTACGGAGGGGCCAACGTCCTGACTTTC
CDR3aa: CASRTYGGANVLTF

d_gene: .
j_gene: TRBJ2-5
abundance: .
v_gene: TRBV7-2
CDR3nt: TGTGCCAGCAGCTTGGTGGGGCGGGAAGAAGAGACCCAGTACTTC
CDR3aa: CASSLVGREEETQYF

d_gene: .
j_gene: TRBJ2-1
abundance: .
v_gene: TRBV6-6
CDR3nt: TGTGCCAGCAGGCCCGACGGTTACAATGAGCAGTTCTTC
CDR3aa: CASRPDGYNEQFF

d_gene: .
j_gene: TRBJ2-5
abundance: .
v_gene: TRBV5-1
CDR3nt: TGCGCCAGCAGCCACCACCCGCTTTCACCCCGGGGAGGTCCTCAAGAGACCCAGTACTTC
CDR3aa: CASSHHPLSPRGGPQETQYF

d_gene: .
j_gene: TRBJ2-7
abundance: .
v_gene: TRBV27
CDR3nt: TGTGCCAGCAGTCGGGTTCTTCCAGCCTACGAGCAGTACTTC
CDR3aa: CASSRVLPAYEQYF

d_gene: .
j_gene: TRBJ2-2
abundance: .
v_gene: TRBV27
CDR3nt: TGTGCCAGCAGTTCCCAGTGGCAGGACACCGGGGAGCTGTTTTTT
CDR3aa: CASSSQWQDTGELFF

d_gene: TRBD1
j_gene: TRBJ2-5
abundance: .
v_gene: TRBV14
CDR3nt: TGTGCCAGCAGCCAAGTGCCGGACAGGATGTACTTC
CDR3aa: CASSQVPDRMYF

d_gene: .
j_gene: TRBJ1-5
abundance: .
v_gene: TRBV7-8
CDR3nt: TGTGCCAGCAGCTTAGAATCTCGGGCGGGTCAGCCCCAGCATTTT
CDR3aa: CASSLESRAGQPQHF

d_gene: .
j_gene: TRBJ2-2
abundance: few
v_gene: TRBV11-3
CDR3nt: TGTGCCAGCAGCTTAGATCTGCCCCTGGGGGATGCGACGAACACCGGGGAGCTGTTTTTT
CDR3aa: CASSLDLPLGDATNTGELFF

d_gene: .
j_gene: TRBJ1-2
abundance: .
v_gene: TRBV5-1
CDR3nt: TGCGCCAGCAGCTCCGACAGATATGGCTACACCTTC
CDR3aa: CASSSDRYGYTF

d_gene: .
j_gene: TRBJ1-1
abundance: few
v_gene: TRBV25-1
CDR3nt: TGTGCCAGCATCAGTTGGGGGGGATATGAAGCTTTCTTT
CDR3aa: CASISWGGYEAFF

d_gene: TRBD1
j_gene: TRBJ1-3
abundance: few
v_gene: TRBV7-9
CDR3nt: TGTGCCAGCAGCCTCGACAGGGCTGGAAACACCATATATTTT
CDR3aa: CASSLDRAGNTIYF

d_gene: .
j_gene: TRBJ2-3
abundance: .
v_gene: TRBV13
CDR3nt: TGTGCCAGCAGCTCCATGATCGGTGCGCAGTATTTT
CDR3aa: CASSSMIGAQYF

d_gene: .
j_gene: TRBJ2-3
abundance: .
v_gene: TRBV7-3
CDR3nt: TGTGCCAGCAGCCCAAGTCTCGGCACAGATACGCAGTATTTT
CDR3aa: CASSPSLGTDTQYF

d_gene: TRBD2
j_gene: TRBJ2-7
abundance: once
v_gene: TRBV28
CDR3nt: TGTGCCAGCAGCCTAGGGCCAGCGGGGGACTACGAGCAGTACTTC
CDR3aa: CASSLGPAGDYEQYF

d_gene: .
j_gene: TRBJ1-1
abundance: .
v_gene: TRBV13
CDR3nt: TGTGCCAGCAGCCTTGCCTTGAACGGAATCACTGAAGCTTTCTTT
CDR3aa: CASSLALNGITEAFF

d_gene: .
j_gene: TRBJ1-4
abundance: .
v_gene: TRBV13
CDR3nt: TGTGCCAGCAGCCCAACGCGAGGGGTAAAAGAAAAACTGTTTTTT
CDR3aa: CASSPTRGVKEKLFF